This T cell receptor (beta chain) was sequenced in a study of cytomegalovirus exposure and HLA in healthy donors. Whole-study results and caveats: A list of roughly 180 TCR beta chains associated with cytomegalovirus was given. Fewer N-insertions than the approximately 700-donor mean were reportedly shown by an Asian-associated ancestry cluster in a later analysis.

As regards this clone: Its antigen is not known. Other DNA sequences from this sample encode an identical CDR3 as well.

Trimming stripped 3 bases from V and 3 bases from J, with 8 bases between. The CDR3 runs 13 residues. The V gene's germline CDR1 is MNHEY and CDR2 SVGAGI. PCR was performed using 60 Vbeta and 13 Jbeta primers. The protocol was immunoSEQ multiplex PCR, while the TCRdb copy is restricted to in-frame clones and leaves out a portion. The data show 200,000 to 250,000 clones, and the top ten clones hold roughly 0.98%. What was sequenced was PBMCs. This chain connects TRBV6-5 to TRBJ1-1, with D perhaps matching TRBD1 (5 bases). The receptor was derived from a woman between 25 and 40 years old in good health and CMV-seropositive. The CDR3 is CASSYGGDTEAFF. CDR3 DNA: TGTGCCAGCAGTTATGGGGGGGACACTGAAGCTTTCTTT.